This T cell receptor beta chain was captured by sequencing in a study of cytomegalovirus exposure and HLA in healthy donors (dated by TCRdb to 2017 to 2019). Regarding the research as a whole: An earlier analysis of a few hundred of the donors reported 276 Gb of sequence data and 100 million to 120 million unique TCR beta sequences obtained from approximately 180 million T cells. An early release covering approximately 600 HLA-typed donors comprised 250 to 350 gigabases of sequencing data and approximately 85 million unique TCR sequences. The genetic ancestry cluster associated with self-reported Caucasian donors included about 81% of the 398 genotyped donors. The study aimed to test whether cataloging public T cell receptors could reveal signatures of past pathogen exposure. The study profiled the T cell repertoires of approximately 700 subjects by immunosequencing and related them to cytomegalovirus serostatus. In addition to the first cohort of 500 to 850 subjects, a separate validation cohort of 130 or so different subjects was used. The study combined high-throughput TCR immunosequencing, statistical association of individual TCRs with disease status, and machine learning to predict cytomegalovirus infection status. To study patterns of TCR occurrence, a later analysis re-analyzed previously published TCR beta repertoires from under 750 donors and added high-resolution HLA genotyping. Rather than using new phenotypic data, the later analysis identified candidate immune exposures from TCR beta sequences and from how often those sequences occurred across donors. An earlier analysis of approximately 580 of the donors used high-throughput TCR beta sequencing to judge whether each TCR beta V gene segment behaved as functional or pseudogenic. Alongside the repertoire data, information on donor age, sex, ethnicity and CMV serostatus was compiled. Genome-wide SNP genotypes for about 55% of the 666 donors were used in a later genetic analysis, which treated that subset as a discovery cohort. Every discovery cohort repertoire had been produced on one sequencing platform. HLA typing covered class I and class II loci at four-digit resolution. Typing coverage varied by locus: about 629-630 donors for A, B, C, DRB1 and DQB1; some 520 for DQA1; nearly 610 for DPA1; approximately 450 for DPB1. Five DR-DQ haplotypes were treated as single units for association and clustering because of strong linkage in the cohort. On average, around 230,000 unique TCR beta nucleotide sequences were sequenced per donor among roughly 430 genotyped donors of the cohort, with 15% to 20% of those sequences being non-productive.

Looking up the germline V gene (reference sequence) yields CDR1 SGHNT and CDR2 YYREEE. The germline ends are 14 bases apart after V is trimmed by 4 bases and J by 7 bases. Spanning cysteine to phenylalanine, the CDR3 consists of 14 amino acids. The CDR3 DNA has 42 bases and is translated from base 1. General study outcomes and caveats: According to a later analysis, most CMV-associated TCR beta chains appeared to be HLA-restricted, and the HLA associations seemed to be driven largely by CMV exposure. Some IMGT-functional V segments, including TRBV6-2 and TRBV6-3, could not be distinguished by the 87-base-pair reads and were therefore excluded. A later genetic analysis reported fewer N-insertions in productive TCRs among donors in an Asian-associated ancestry cluster than the 666-donor mean. In a later genetic analysis, a missense DCLRE1C variant was associated with V-gene and J-gene trimming of TCR beta chains, and the association was replicated in an independent cohort. Presence/absence analyses assumed roughly uniform sequencing depth across donors, an assumption that may not hold. In a later analysis, TCR association rates were found to vary across HLA loci, with the most associated TCRs seen for DRB1 alleles and the fewest for HLA-C alleles. Because HLA typing was missing for some donors at each locus, association tests included only the typed subset. A total of fewer than 200 TCR beta chains were listed by the study as associated with cytomegalovirus. Linkage disequilibrium might explain the correlated functional status among segregating V segments, but an unknown experimental factor could not be excluded. A cluster of highly shared sequence variants was judged likely to be a technical artifact of the sequencing pipeline. In both the original and validation cohorts, the classifier was reported to diagnose cytomegalovirus status with high specificity and sensitivity. The authors suggested that the approach could potentially be generalized to other disease states and immunological phenotypes. In a later analysis, HLA-associated TCR beta chains were found to be more clonally expanded and to have lower generation probabilities than equally common non-associated chains. In this cohort, only TCR beta chains were sequenced, and detectable features were limited by the absence of alpha or paired-chain data. Strong co-occurrence of HLA alleles, especially DR and DQ, made assigning TCR associations to individual alleles difficult. About 17 rarely observed V segments, including chromosome 9 orphons, were excluded from the earlier analysis of several hundred of the donors because counts were too low. In vitro tests confirmed that a few of the cytomegalovirus-associated TCR beta chains recognize cytomegalovirus antigens. In a later analysis, some 17,000 TCR beta sequences were associated with specific HLA alleles at a false discovery rate of 0.05. Immune exposure information for the cohort was limited to CMV serostatus. In an earlier analysis of fewer than 750 of the donors, most TCR beta V segments were observed in productive rearrangements about 87% or about 30% of the time, broadly matching IMGT annotations. A further reported finding was that TCR beta sequences accurately predicted the HLA-A and HLA-B alleles for most subjects in the first cohort. Across donors, most TCR sequences were observed very rarely, whereas some public TCRs were present in many individuals. In a later analysis, several top co-occurrence clusters were reported to appear linked to parvovirus B19, influenza, CMV and Epstein-Barr virus.

Library method: the immunoSEQ multiplex PCR assay. For the multiplex PCR, a mixture combining 60 forward primers for TCR Vbeta segments and 13 reverse primers for TCR Jbeta segments was used. The CDR3 region of rearranged TCR beta genes was amplified from genomic DNA with a multiplex PCR assay. The Illumina HiSeq System was used to sequence the amplified TCR beta libraries as 87-base-pair reads. As for the authors' bioinformatics: A later analysis counted tens of millions of unique TCR beta chains across the 500 to 850 repertoires, and roughly 9.9 million of these chains were shared by at least two donors. A nearest-neighbor algorithm error-corrected the raw reads and collapsed the reads into unique sequences, merging closely related sequences to remove PCR and sequencing errors. CDR3 sequences were aligned to IMGT reference sequences to assign V, D and J gene segments. Each retained sequence needed at least a six-nucleotide match to both a V gene segment and a J gene segment. A rearrangement counted as productive if the CDR3 had no stop codons and remained in frame with V and J, and every other rearrangement counted as non-productive. CDR3 was defined by IMGT convention, running from the second conserved V-encoded cysteine to the conserved J-encoded phenylalanine. In an earlier analysis of 550 to 650 of the donors, sequences lacking an unambiguous match to a single V gene segment were excluded. An earlier analysis of some 500 of the donors classified V segments as functional when productive rearrangements were above 56.7% and as segregating when the standard deviation between donors was above 5%. A statistical classification framework was built to diagnose cytomegalovirus status from the catalog of TCR beta chain sequences. In a later analysis, V and J genes were assigned by comparing TCR nucleotide sequences against IMGT/GENE-DB human TR gene sequences. Using the TCRdist pipeline, a later analysis assigned CDR3 sequences along with most-parsimonious VDJ recombination scenarios. In a later analysis, each TCR beta chain was defined by its CDR3 amino acid sequence together with its V-gene family, and reads without a unique V-gene family were excluded. A later analysis removed 592 highly shared, low-generation-probability nucleotide sequences to deal with suspected cross-contamination and a sequencing artifact. In a later analysis, a clonal expansion index was calculated for each public chain from normalized within-repertoire ranks of inferred template counts. In a later analysis, generation probabilities were computed using a VDJ recombination model fitted to out-of-frame rearrangements, and the results were checked against IGoR. In a later analysis, TCR-TCR, TCR-HLA and TCR-CMV co-occurrence was scored with hypergeometric tests, and a repertoire-size bias correction was applied to TCR pairs. False discovery rates were estimated in a later analysis by permuting HLA or CMV assignments 20 times. In a later analysis, co-occurring TCRs were grouped with DBSCAN, and TCRdist sequence similarity was added when clustering was performed within HLA-allele-positive subsets. Repertoires with fewer than 30,000 or more than 120,000 public chains were left out of co-occurrence clustering, as were five repertoires with anomalous nucleotide sharing. The clones in this table, taken by TCRdb from immuneACCESS, are in-frame only. Not every clone is retained; where verified, under half of the shortfall comes from an unresolved V gene, and the cause of the rest is unknown. V and J calls and clone size are copied from that table; D and trimming were computed from the DNA. A total of 200,000 to 300,000 clones appear in this sample, 82% of them only once. The ten largest clones add up to 5% to 6.5% of the sample.

In total, roughly 670 healthy bone marrow donors made up the cohort. All cohort members were sampled while nominally healthy, although unrecorded immune exposures were likely present. The donor tested CMV seropositive, placing the donor among the approximately 310 seropositive members of the cohort. A peripheral blood sample was collected from each donor, and TCR beta sequencing was performed on peripheral blood mononuclear cells. The Qiagen DNeasy Blood Extraction Kit was used to extract genomic DNA from the blood cell samples. With respect to this clone: Which antigen it targets is not known. No base-level quality is on record; no much larger clone is a single base apart.

The material sequenced was PBMCs. This sequence originates from a woman between 40 and 50 years old in good health and CMV-seropositive. The receptor chain draws on TRBV5-4 and TRBJ1-4; a tentative D call is TRBD1 (5 bases match). DNA sequence: TGTGCCAGCAGCCCGGGGGGGGGTGGTGAAAAACTGTTTTTT. Its translation reads: CASSPGGGGEKLFF.